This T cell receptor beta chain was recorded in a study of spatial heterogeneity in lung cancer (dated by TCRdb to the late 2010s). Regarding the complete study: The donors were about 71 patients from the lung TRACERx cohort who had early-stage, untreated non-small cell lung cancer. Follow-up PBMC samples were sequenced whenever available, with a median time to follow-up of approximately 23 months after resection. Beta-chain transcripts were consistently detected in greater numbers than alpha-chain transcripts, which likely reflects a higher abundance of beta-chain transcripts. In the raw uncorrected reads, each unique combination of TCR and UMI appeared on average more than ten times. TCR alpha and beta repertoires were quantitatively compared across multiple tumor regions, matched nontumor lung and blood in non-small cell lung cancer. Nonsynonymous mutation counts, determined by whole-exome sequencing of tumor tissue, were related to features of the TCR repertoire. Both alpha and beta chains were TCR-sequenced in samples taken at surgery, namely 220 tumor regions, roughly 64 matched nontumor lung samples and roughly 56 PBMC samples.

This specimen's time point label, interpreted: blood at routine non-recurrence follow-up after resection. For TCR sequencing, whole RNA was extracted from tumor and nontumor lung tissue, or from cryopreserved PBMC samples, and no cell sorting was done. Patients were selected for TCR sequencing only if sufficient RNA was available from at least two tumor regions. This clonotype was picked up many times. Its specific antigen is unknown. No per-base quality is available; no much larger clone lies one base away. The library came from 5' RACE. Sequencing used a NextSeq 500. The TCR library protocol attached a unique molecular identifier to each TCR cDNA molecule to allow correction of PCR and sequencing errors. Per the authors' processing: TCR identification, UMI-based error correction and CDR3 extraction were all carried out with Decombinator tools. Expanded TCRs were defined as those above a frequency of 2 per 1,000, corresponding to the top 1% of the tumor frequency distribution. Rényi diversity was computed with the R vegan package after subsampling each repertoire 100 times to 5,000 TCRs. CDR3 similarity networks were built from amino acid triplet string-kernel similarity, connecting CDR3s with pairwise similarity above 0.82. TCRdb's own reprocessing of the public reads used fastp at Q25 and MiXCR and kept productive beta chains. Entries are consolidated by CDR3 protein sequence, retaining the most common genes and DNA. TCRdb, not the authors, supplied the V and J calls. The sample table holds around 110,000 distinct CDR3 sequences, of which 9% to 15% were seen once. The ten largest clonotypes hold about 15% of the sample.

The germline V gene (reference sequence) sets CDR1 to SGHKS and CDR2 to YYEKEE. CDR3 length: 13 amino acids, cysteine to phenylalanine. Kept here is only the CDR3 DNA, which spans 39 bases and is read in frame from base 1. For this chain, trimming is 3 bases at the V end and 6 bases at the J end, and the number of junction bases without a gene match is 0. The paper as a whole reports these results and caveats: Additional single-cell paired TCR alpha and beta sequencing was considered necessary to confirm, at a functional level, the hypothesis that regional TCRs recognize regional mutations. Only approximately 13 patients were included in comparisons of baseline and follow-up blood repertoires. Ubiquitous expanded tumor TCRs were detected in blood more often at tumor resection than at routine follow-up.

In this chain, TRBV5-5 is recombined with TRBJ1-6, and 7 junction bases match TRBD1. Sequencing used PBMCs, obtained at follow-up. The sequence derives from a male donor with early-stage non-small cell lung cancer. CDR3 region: CASSWDSNSPLHF. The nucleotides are TGTGCCAGCAGCTGGGACAGTAATTCACCCCTCCACTTT.